This T cell receptor beta chain was identified during a study of beta chain features in type 1 diabetes. Study outcomes and limitations: There was a moderate but significant shortening of TCRB CDR3s in all four CD4+ subsets of Type 1 diabetes patients.

CD45RO/CCR7/CD25/CD127/CD95/CD27 staining was used to isolate CD4+ naive, central memory, regulatory and stem cell-like memory cells by sorting. This clone occurred a few times. As yet, its antigen is unknown. All of the isolated RNA was reverse transcribed, so expressed TCRB transcripts were sequenced. TCRdb's copy holds only in-frame clones and misses some; the assay was immunoSEQ multiplex PCR. The sample consists of roughly 150,000 clones, approximately 7.8% of them appearing once. The CDR3 extends over 15 amino acids. V was shortened by 2 bases and J by 5 bases, with 15 bases between the two germline ends. The germline V gene has CDR1 MNHNY and CDR2 SVGAGI (reference sequence).

The source is a woman in her 40s with type 1 diabetes. The V call is TRBV6-6, the J call TRBJ1-2; no firm D call. The sequenced sample consisted of central memory CD4+ T cells from blood. CDR3 coding DNA: TGTGCCAGCAGTTACCCGTTAAAGGGAGGGTATGGCTACACCTTC. Translating gives CASSYPLKGGYGYTF.